Shown below are 25 T cell receptor beta chains from a single sample sequenced in a study of identical twins. A single record per CDR3 protein comes from TCRdb applying MiXCR to the 5' RACE reads. The sample contains a few hundred thousand distinct CDR3 sequences, around 8.3% of which appear only once. This sample also appeared in a second study, on yellow fever vaccine responses in identical twins.

Sample: CD8+ T cells sorted from blood. These receptors were collected from a woman aged 18-29 years in good health.

The V gene is TRBV6-1, the J gene TRBJ2-7; D call uncertain. This CDR3 comprises 16 residues. CDR1 is MNHNS, CDR2 SASEGT, per germline. V lost 6 bases and J 0 bases, leaving 18 bases between the germline ends. The DNA of the CDR3 is TGTGCCAGCAGCCCCGTCCCGGTCGGACGCTCCTACGAGCAGTACTTC. Its protein is CASSPVPVGRSYEQYF.

This chain uses TRBV4-1 with TRBJ2-3; 7 bases agree with TRBD2. From germline, CDR1 is MGHRA and CDR2 YSYEKL. J was trimmed by 0 bases and V by 3 bases; bases with no gene match: 3. The CDR3 has 15 amino acids. The CDR3 reads CASSHLSGSTDTQYF. The CDR3 nucleotides read TGCGCCAGCAGCCACCTTAGCGGGAGCACAGATACGCAGTATTTT.

This clonotype occurred many times. This chain uses TRBV6-5 with TRBJ2-2; D is perhaps TRBD1 (6 bases). Trimming pared 4 bases from V and 0 bases from J, leaving 9 bases between. CDR1 is MNHEY, CDR2 SVGAGI, per germline. The CDR3 has 15 residues. The CDR3 DNA reads as TGTGCCAGCAGTTCACAGGGTCCGAACACCGGGGAGCTGTTTTTT. Protein product: CASSSQGPNTGELFF.

This clonotype was observed at least ten times. V usage is TRBV12-3 or TRBV12-4 and J usage is TRBJ1-1; TRBD1 is a possible D gene (6 bases). Deletions cut 1 base from V and 6 bases from J, with 21 bases between. CDR3 length: 17 amino acids. The CDR3 DNA reads as TGTGCCAGCAGTTTAGGGGCCGATTGGGGGACATGGCCTGAAGCTTTCTTT. Its translation: CASSLGADWGTWPEAFF.

In this sample, this clonotype turned up a few times. This chain uses TRBV20-1 with TRBJ2-7, with 9 bases lining up with TRBD1. Losses at the gene ends were 6 bases for V and 4 bases for J; bases not matched to a gene: 7. CDR3 length equals 13 residues. Germline V lookup: CDR1 DFQATT, CDR2 SNEGSKA (reference sequence). Here the CDR3 reads CSATDRGEYEQYF. CDR3 nucleotides: TGCAGTGCCACAGACAGGGGGGAGTACGAGCAGTACTTC.

In its sample, this clonotype was seen many times. The chain joins TRBV20-1 to TRBJ2-1; 9 nucleotides align to TRBD1. Germline values: CDR1 DFQATT, CDR2 SNEGSKA (reference sequence). The CDR3 totals 15 residues. The V gene end was trimmed by 2 bases and the J gene end by 5 bases; junction bases not matched to a gene: 7. DNA for the CDR3: TGCAGTGCTAGACCCCGGGACAGGGAAGACAATGAGCAGTTCTTC. Translation: CSARPRDREDNEQFF.

This clonotype was counted between two and nine times. The chain links TRBV7-8 to TRBJ2-1; no clear D gene. The ends were cut back, 1 base at V and 6 bases at J, with 7 bases in the middle. This CDR3 has 13 amino acids. CDR1 is SGHVS and CDR2 is FQNEAQ in the germline V gene. The CDR3 loop reads CASSLDPPNEQFF. The CDR3 DNA is TGTGCCAGCAGCTTAGACCCGCCCAATGAGCAGTTCTTC.

The chain recombines TRBV9 with TRBJ2-3, with 8 bases that match TRBD2. CDR3 length equals 14 residues. The junction had 4 bases not matched to a gene; V was cut back by 2 bases and J by 5 bases. In germline, CDR1 is SGDLS, CDR2 YYNGEE. The DNA for the CDR3 is TGTGCCAGCAGCGTTAGCGGGGTAGTAGATACGCAGTATTTT. This gives the protein CASSVSGVVDTQYF.

V is TRBV13 and J is TRBJ1-6; D remains unclear. Trimming took off 5 bases at V and 0 bases at J, with 11 bases between the two ends. The CDR3 extends over 16 amino acids. Germline CDR1 and CDR2: PRHDT and FYEKMQ (reference sequence). CDR3: CASSNRGNSYNSPLHF. The CDR3 nucleotides read TGTGCCAGCAGCAACAGAGGGAACTCCTATAATTCACCCCTCCACTTT. Combining the CDR3 with reference TRBV13 and TRBJ1-6 gives the whole variable domain AAGVIQSPRHLIKEKRETATLKCYPIPRHDTVYWYQQGPGQDPQFLISFYEKMQSDKGSIPDRFSAQQFSDYHSELNMSSLELGDSALYFCASSNRGNSYNSPLHFGNGTRLTVT.

This clonotype was observed many times. This chain connects TRBV2 to TRBJ2-3, with no clear D. The germline V gene encodes CDR1 SNHLY and CDR2 FYNNEI. Trimming removed 8 bases from V and 3 bases from J, with 3 bases in between. This CDR3 has 10 amino acids. The DNA of the CDR3 is TGTGCCAGCTTAACAGATACGCAGTATTTT. As protein: CASLTDTQYF.

This clonotype was observed a handful of times. The CDR3 loop is CSARDVADPTYEQYF. The CDR3 DNA sequence: TGCAGTGCTAGAGATGTGGCGGATCCTACCTACGAGCAGTACTTC. The rearrangement joins TRBV20-1 to TRBJ2-7; D gene uncertain. The CDR3 sequence is 15 residues long. V lost 0 bases to trimming and J lost 2 bases, with 14 bases between them. Germline loops: CDR1 DFQATT, CDR2 SNEGSKA (reference sequence).

V gene TRBV3-1 combines with J gene TRBJ2-1; possibly TRBD2 for D (7 bases). V lost 2 bases and J 6 bases, leaving 26 bases between the germline ends. From germline, CDR1 is LGHDT and CDR2 YNNKEL (reference sequence). The CDR3 sequence is 19 residues long. The CDR3 here is CASSQKIERGGVDRNEQFF. The CDR3 DNA reads TGTGCCAGCAGCCAAAAAATTGAGAGGGGGGGAGTTGATCGCAATGAGCAGTTCTTC.

The J gene is TRBJ2-1, the V gene TRBV6-2 or TRBV6-3; D ambiguous. The germline V gene encodes CDR1 MNHEY and CDR2 SVGEGT. CDR3 size: 15 residues. V lost 5 bases to trimming and J lost 7 bases, with 18 bases between them. The CDR3 bases are TGTGCCAGCAGTCCCGACATTTTGTCAGAGAATGAGCAGTTCTTC. Translating gives CASSPDILSENEQFF.

The gene calls are TRBV11-2 and TRBJ2-2; possibly TRBD1 for D (7 bases). V dropped 0 bases and J dropped 5 bases, with 19 bases sitting between them. CDR1 and CDR2 from the germline V gene are SGHAT and FQNNGV. The CDR3 totals 18 residues. The CDR3 sequence: CASSLDLTGEVGTGELFF. The CDR3 DNA is TGTGCCAGCAGCTTAGATCTCACAGGGGAGGTTGGAACCGGGGAGCTGTTTTTT.

This clonotype was recorded many times. One end of the junction fails to match germline, which may point to a read error. The rearrangement uses TRBV27 and TRBJ2-7; D perhaps matches TRBD2 (5 bases). This CDR3 contains 13 residues. Germline loops: CDR1 MNHEY, CDR2 SMNVEV (reference sequence). In DNA, the CDR3 is TGCGCCAGCAGCTTCGGAGGCTCCTACGAGCAGTACTTC. It is translated as CASSFGGSYEQYF.

V is TRBV5-1 and J is TRBJ2-5, with D possibly being TRBD2 (6 bases). The CDR3 loop spans 15 amino acids. Trimming pared 0 bases from V and 5 bases from J, leaving 14 bases between. Germline assignment: CDR1 SGHRS and CDR2 YFSETQ. The CDR3 loop is CASSLGDLPQETQYF. In DNA, the CDR3 is TGCGCCAGCAGCTTGGGGGACTTACCCCAGGAGACCCAGTACTTC.

The gene calls are TRBV20-1 and TRBJ2-7, with TRBD2 matching 16 bases. CDR1 is DFQATT and CDR2 is SNEGSKA in the germline V gene (reference sequence). The CDR3 runs 16 residues. With V trimmed by 6 bases and J by 2 bases, 7 bases remained unmatched. DNA for the CDR3: TGCAGTGCGCGACCAGGGACTAGCGGGGGGGCCTACGAGCAGTACTTC. Amino acids: CSARPGTSGGAYEQYF.

Ten or more counts support this clonotype. The chain has TRBV5-1 and TRBJ1-4; unclear D gene. The germline V gene has CDR1 SGHRS and CDR2 YFSETQ. The CDR3 totals 14 residues. Deletions cut 4 bases from V and 4 bases from J, with 11 bases between. The CDR3 sequence: CASSPTAYNEKLFF. The CDR3 DNA reads TGCGCCAGCAGCCCGACGGCCTATAATGAAAAACTGTTTTTT. Based on the CDR3 plus reference TRBV5-1 and TRBJ1-4, the full variable domain is KAGVTQTPRYLIKTRGQQVTLSCSPISGHRSVSWYQQTPGQGLQFLFEYFSETQRNKGNFPGRFSGRQFSNSRSEMNVSTLELGDSALYLCASSPTAYNEKLFFGSGTQLSVL.

In this sample, this clonotype turned up a few times. The J gene is TRBJ2-7, the V gene TRBV7-9; a possible D gene is TRBD2 (6 bases). CDR1 is SEHNR and CDR2 is FQNEAQ in the germline V gene (reference sequence). This CDR3 spans 13 amino acids. V was trimmed by 8 bases and J by 0 bases, leaving 11 bases between them. The chain's CDR3 is CASEGGISYEQYF. For the CDR3, the DNA is TGTGCCAGCGAGGGCGGGATCTCCTACGAGCAGTACTTC. Based on the CDR3 plus reference TRBV7-9 and TRBJ2-7, the full variable domain is DTGVSQNPRHKITKRGQNVTFRCDPISEHNRLYWYRQTLGQGPEFLTYFQNEAQLEKSRLLSDRFSAERPKGSFSTLEIQRTEQGDSAMYLCASEGGISYEQYFGPGTRLTVT.

The sample holds many counts of this clonotype. This sequence joins TRBV10-3 and TRBJ2-1, with 7 bases that match TRBD2. Germline V gives CDR1 ENHRY, CDR2 SYGVKD. Germline trimming cut 7 bases from V and 7 bases from J; bases unmatched to any gene: 10. The CDR3 contains 14 residues. The CDR3 region is CAIIRLAVKNEQFF. CDR3 DNA: TGTGCCATCATCAGGCTAGCGGTGAAGAATGAGCAGTTCTTC.

The chain has TRBV7-8 and TRBJ2-7, with 10 bases matching TRBD2. Trimming removed 5 bases from V and 0 bases from J; junction bases left unmatched: 4. The germline V gene has CDR1 SGHVS and CDR2 FQNEAQ. The CDR3 covers 15 residues. The CDR3 region has the DNA TGTGCCAGCAGCAATAGCGGGGGGAGCTCCTACGAGCAGTACTTC. Its protein product is CASSNSGGSSYEQYF.

This clonotype came up many times. The J gene is TRBJ2-7, the V gene TRBV29-1; no definite D call. Germline values: CDR1 SQVTM, CDR2 ANQGSEA. CDR3 length equals 15 residues. Deletions cut 3 bases from V and 2 bases from J, with 17 bases between. In nucleotides, the CDR3 is TGCAGCGTTGAGTTCCCCACAGCTACTACCTACGAGCAGTACTTC. This gives the protein CSVEFPTATTYEQYF.

The DNA for the CDR3 is TGTGCCACCGGGACGTTTTACGAGCAGTACTTC. It specifies CATGTFYEQYF. The chain combines TRBV6-2 or TRBV6-3 with TRBJ2-7, with D perhaps given as TRBD1 or TRBD2 (5 bases each). This CDR3 is built from 11 residues. Trimming took 10 bases from V and 4 from J, leaving 11 bases between them. CDR1 MNHEY and CDR2 SVGEGT come from the germline V gene.

In its sample, this clonotype was seen many times. The V and J genes are TRBV7-2 and TRBJ2-1; 7 bases line up with TRBD2. The germline CDR1 and CDR2 sequences are SGHTA and FQGNSA. V shed 2 bases, J shed 0 bases, and the junction held 1 base outside the gene matches. The CDR3 totals 15 residues. CDR3 in amino acids: CASSLRTSSYNEQFF. The CDR3 DNA reads TGTGCCAGCAGCTTACGGACTAGCTCCTACAATGAGCAGTTCTTC.

The chain uses TRBV6-2 or TRBV6-3 and TRBJ1-1, with D hard to call. CDR3 length: 17 residues. V lost 6 bases and J 5 bases, leaving 25 bases between the germline ends. Germline assignment: CDR1 MNHEY and CDR2 SVGEGT. CDR3 nucleotide sequence: TGTGCCAGCAGCCAACTAACTAGTCGACGGGGTGGGACTGAAGCTTTCTTT. It translates to CASSQLTSRRGGTEAFF.